This TCR beta chain stems from a study of blood T cells in healthy people across ages. V lost 3 bases and J lost 2, with 10 bases in between. The CDR3 has 14 amino acids. Germline loops: CDR1 SNHLY, CDR2 FYNNEI. Next came a second PCR, run for about 6 to 11 cycles, which used a sample-barcoded 5' primer along with a J-beta primer mix. TCRdb reprocessed the 5' RACE reads via MiXCR and lists one record per CDR3 protein. The table has about 800,000 distinct CDR3 sequences, around a quarter seen once. The sample holds a few counts of this clonotype. These data were also filed under a second study, of T cells of mothers and their children. As that study records: Barcodes for each sample and 2-4 random nucleotides were added by the M1S primer used in the second PCR.

V and J are TRBV2 and TRBJ1-1, with D uncertain. The sequence came from a boy between 10 and 17 years old in good health. The sequenced material came from blood. CDR3 in amino acids: CASSDPPGNTEAFF. The CDR3 DNA reads as TGTGCCAGCAGTGATCCTCCGGGTAACACTGAAGCTTTCTTT.